This TCR beta chain was observed in a study of blood T cell repertoires in COVID-19. Overall study: The United States, Italy and Spain were the sources of the acute and convalescent COVID-19 samples. T cells, B-cell-depleted T cells, or PBMCs provided the cDNA or gDNA that served as material.

The Seattle site enrolled patients during active infection and followed them longitudinally. In the source study's methods: Scientists estimated how many nucleated cells there were by amplifying reference gene primers. Assay used: immunoSEQ multiplex PCR; TCRdb lists only in-frame clones, some missing. The DNA was the basis for D and trimming; V, J and clone size are from that table. The sample lists a few hundred thousand clones, 89% occurring once. Germline V gene lookup returns CDR1 SGHNT and CDR2 YYREEE (reference sequence). This CDR3 comprises 16 residues. V was trimmed by 4 bases and J by 0 bases, leaving 16 bases between them.

This sequence joins TRBV5-4 and TRBJ1-2, with D uncertain. The source material was peripheral blood. The TCR comes from a woman aged 30 to 39 with COVID-19, enrolled during active disease. CDR3 sequence: CASSPGFSISNYGYTF. For the CDR3, the DNA is TGTGCCAGCAGCCCCGGGTTCTCGATTTCTAACTATGGCTACACCTTC.